Following are 16 T cell receptor beta chains from one sample sequenced in a study of molecular identifiers for immune sequencing clone quantification. One entry per CDR3 protein, called by TCRdb with MiXCR from the PCR reads. The sample shows some 41,000 distinct CDR3 sequences, about 24% of them seen only once. The material sequenced was naive CD8+ T cells from blood, with Jurkat cell RNA spiked in. Specified subset: FACS-sorted CD8+CD4-CCR7+CD45RA+ naive T cells. Receptor source: a human donor in good health. Some libraries in this study had Jurkat cell RNA spiked in.

There are many counts of this clonotype. The gene calls are TRBV6-1 and TRBJ1-5, with TRBD1 identical over 9 bases. In germline, CDR1 is MNHNS, CDR2 SASEGT. The CDR3 length is 16 residues. V lost 9 bases, J lost 2 bases, and 11 bases stayed unmatched. DNA for the CDR3: TGTGCCAGGAACCGGGACAGGGTTATTTGCAATCAGCCCCAGCATTTT. Its protein product is CARNRDRVICNQPQHF.

V gene TRBV6-2 or TRBV6-3 combines with J gene TRBJ2-5, with 8 bases matching TRBD2. With 10 bases clipped from V and 1 base from J, the junction kept 11 bases outside the gene matches. The CDR3 length is 15 residues. Germline CDR1 and CDR2: MNHEY and SVGEGT. CDR3: CAISEGLGIQETQYF. CDR3 in DNA: TGTGCCATCTCGGAGGGACTAGGCATCCAAGAGACCCAGTACTTC.

About this clonotype: A much bigger clone sits one base away, suggesting this may be a read error. This chain joins TRBV13 and TRBJ2-7; unclear D gene. Germline CDR1 PRHDT, CDR2 FYEKMQ (reference sequence). The CDR3 has 15 residues. Trimming left V 5 bases short and J 0 bases short, with 14 bases between. The CDR3 DNA is TGTGCCAGCAGCCCCATGACGGGTAGCTCCTACGAGCAGTACTTC. Translated: CASSPMTGSSYEQYF.

About this clonotype: This may arise from a read error, as a much more abundant clone is one base away. The chain couples TRBV7-9 to TRBJ2-2; D is uncertain. CDR1 is SEHNR, CDR2 FQNEAQ, per germline (reference sequence). This CDR3 region has 15 residues. CDR3 loop: CASSLVAGDTEELFF. CDR3 nucleotides: TGTGCCAGCAGCTTAGTGGCAGGCGACACCGAGGAGCTGTTTTTT.

This clonotype has ten or more counts. V is TRBV5-1 and J is TRBJ2-1; D ambiguous. This CDR3 has 15 amino acids. Germline V gene data show CDR1 as SGHRS and CDR2 as YFSETQ. The V and J ends lost 0 bases and 4 bases respectively, with 11 bases between them. CDR3 region: CASSLAEILYNEQFF. DNA of the CDR3: TGCGCCAGCAGCTTGGCGGAAATCCTTTACAATGAGCAGTTCTTC.

This clonotype has just a few counts. The chain couples TRBV30 to TRBJ2-7; 10 nucleotides align to TRBD1. CDR3 length: 14 amino acids. CDR1 and CDR2 from the germline V gene are GTSNPN and SVGIG (reference sequence). Unmatched junction bases numbered 4, after V lost 2 bases and J lost 3 bases. The CDR3: CAWSSGQGYYEQYF. The CDR3 DNA reads TGTGCCTGGAGTTCGGGACAGGGGTACTACGAGCAGTACTTC.

This chain joins TRBV7-2 and TRBJ2-7; possible D gene TRBD2, 6 bases. CDR1 is SGHTA and CDR2 is FQGNSA in the germline V gene. CDR3 size: 14 residues. Trimming pared 0 bases from V and 7 bases from J, leaving 13 bases between. Written as DNA, the CDR3 is TGTGCCAGCAGCTTAGCCCACGCGGGGAGGGAGCAGTACTTC. This encodes CASSLAHAGREQYF.

Of note for this clonotype: A much larger clone differs from this one at a single base, so this may be a read error. The genes are TRBV4-1 and TRBJ2-2; 8 nucleotides match TRBD1. The CDR3 is made up of 16 amino acids. Germline V gene data show CDR1 as MGHRA and CDR2 as YSYEKL. V lost 1 base and J lost 4; bases outside the gene matches: 5. The CDR3 region has the DNA TGCGCCAGCAGCCAAGGACAGGGGCGCGCCACCGGGGAGCTGTTTTTT. Translating it yields CASSQGQGRATGELFF.

This clonotype has just a few counts. A much bigger clone sits one base away, suggesting this may be a read error. The CDR3 DNA reads as TGTGCCTGGAGCGCCCCGGCCTACGAGCAGTACTTC. Encoded protein: CAWSAPAYEQYF. The chain is built from TRBV30 and TRBJ2-7; D is unclear. Germline V CDR1 and CDR2: GTSNPN, SVGIG (reference sequence). The CDR3 spans 12 residues. The V and J ends lost 3 bases and 2 bases respectively, with 8 bases between them.

There are many counts of this clonotype. The rearrangement links TRBV7-3 to TRBJ2-3; 9 bases align to TRBD1. This CDR3 has 21 residues. From germline, CDR1 is SGHTA and CDR2 FQGTGA. V was clipped by 2 bases and J by 4 bases; unmatched bases: 22. CDR3 nucleotides: TGTGCCAGCAGCTTATATGTTCCGGGACAGGGTCTACGGGACCCAGCAGATACGCAGTATTTT. Residues: CASSLYVPGQGLRDPADTQYF.

As regards this clonotype: The missing conserved phenylalanine or tryptophan at the end of this CDR3 makes a read error likely. The CDR3 sequence is CASSLGGGTGELFV. Here the CDR3 DNA reads TGTGCCAGCAGCTTAGGGGGAGGCACTGGGGAGCTGTTTGTT. The chain employs TRBV7-8 and TRBJ2-2, with D possibly TRBD2 on 6 matching bases. There are 14 residues in the CDR3. The ends were cut back, 1 base at V and 8 bases at J, with 11 bases in the middle. CDR1 is SGHVS and CDR2 is FQNEAQ in the germline V gene.

This clonotype occurred a few times. This sequence joins TRBV6-2 or TRBV6-3 and TRBJ2-1, with a weak D call TRBD1 (5 bases). The V gene's germline CDR1 is MNHEY and CDR2 SVGEGT. With 0 bases removed from V and 2 bases from J, the gap between germline ends came to 17 bases. The CDR3 runs to 18 residues. As DNA, the CDR3 is TGTGCCAGCAGTTACTCGACGTTTCAGGGAACTACCTACAATGAGCAGTTCTTC. It specifies CASSYSTFQGTTYNEQFF.

This clonotype was recorded many times. The rearrangement links TRBV10-3 to TRBJ2-1, with D possibly TRBD2 on 5 matching bases. CDR3 length equals 18 residues. CDR1 ENHRY and CDR2 SYGVKD come from the germline V gene. Between the trimmed V and J ends, which lost 0 bases and 8 bases, there was a span of 23 bases. CDR3 region: CAISESSGSLAAVDEQFF. The CDR3 DNA follows: TGTGCCATCAGTGAGTCGTCGGGTAGTCTAGCAGCGGTGGATGAGCAGTTCTTC.

About this clonotype: A much larger clone sits a single nucleotide away, making a read error possible. The chain has TRBV6-5 and TRBJ2-6, with D unresolved. Germline CDR1 MNHEY, CDR2 SVGAGI. This CDR3 comprises 15 residues. CDR3 region: CAGSSDFSGANVLTF. The CDR3 nucleotides read TGTGCCGGCAGTTCCGACTTCTCTGGGGCCAACGTCCTGACTTTC.

This clonotype was detected ten times or more. This sequence joins TRBV7-6 and TRBJ2-5, with 7 nucleotides matching TRBD2. The CDR3 spans 15 residues. Germline CDR1 and CDR2: SGHVS and FNYEAQ. The junction had 9 bases not matched to a gene; V was cut back by 5 bases and J by 3 bases. CDR3 amino acids: CASSLGGGKKETQYF. The CDR3 DNA sequence: TGTGCCAGCAGCCTGGGGGGAGGGAAGAAAGAGACCCAGTACTTC. The full variable domain, in which reference TRBV7-6 and TRBJ2-5 provide the parts outside the CDR3, is GAGVSQSPRYKVTKRGQDVALRCDPISGHVSLYWYRQALGQGPEFLTYFNYEAQQDKSGLPNDRFSAERPEGSISTLTIQRTEQRDSAMYRCASSLGGGKKETQYFGPGTRLLVL.

This clonotype was seen repeatedly, ten times or more. V is TRBV27 and J is TRBJ1-1; 7 bases agree with TRBD1. The germline V gene encodes CDR1 MNHEY and CDR2 SMNVEV (reference sequence). This CDR3 comprises 13 residues. Trimming at V came to 6 bases and at J to 5 bases, leaving 6 bases not matched to a gene. CDR3 sequence: CASRIQGWTEAFF. As DNA, the CDR3 is TGTGCCAGCAGGATACAGGGGTGGACTGAAGCTTTCTTT.